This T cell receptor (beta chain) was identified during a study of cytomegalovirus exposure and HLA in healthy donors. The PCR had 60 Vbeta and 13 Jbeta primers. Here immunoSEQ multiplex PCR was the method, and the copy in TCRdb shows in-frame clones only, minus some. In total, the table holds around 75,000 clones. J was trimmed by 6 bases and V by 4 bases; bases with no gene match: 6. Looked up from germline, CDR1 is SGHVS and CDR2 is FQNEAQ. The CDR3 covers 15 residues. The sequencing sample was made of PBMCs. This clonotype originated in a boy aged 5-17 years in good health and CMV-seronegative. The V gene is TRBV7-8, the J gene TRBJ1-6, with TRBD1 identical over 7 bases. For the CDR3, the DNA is TGTGCCAGCAGCTCTTCGACAGGGTCTAATTCACCCCTCCACTTT. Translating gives CASSSSTGSNSPLHF.